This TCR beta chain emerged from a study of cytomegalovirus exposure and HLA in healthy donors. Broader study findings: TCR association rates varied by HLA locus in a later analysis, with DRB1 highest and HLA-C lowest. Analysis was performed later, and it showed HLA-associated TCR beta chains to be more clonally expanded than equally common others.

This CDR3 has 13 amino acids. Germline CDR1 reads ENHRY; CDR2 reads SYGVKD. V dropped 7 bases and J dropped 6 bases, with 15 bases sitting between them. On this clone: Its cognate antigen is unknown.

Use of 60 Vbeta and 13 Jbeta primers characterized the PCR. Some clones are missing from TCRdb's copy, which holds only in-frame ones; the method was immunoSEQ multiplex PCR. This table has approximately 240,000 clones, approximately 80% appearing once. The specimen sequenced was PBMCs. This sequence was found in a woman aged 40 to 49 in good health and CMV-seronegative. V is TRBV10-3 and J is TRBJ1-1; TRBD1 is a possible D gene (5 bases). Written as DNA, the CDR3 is TGTGCCATCAAGGCGCTCCAGGGCGCTGAAGCTTTCTTT. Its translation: CAIKALQGAEAFF.